This T cell receptor (beta chain) originates from a study of T cell clones after liver transplantation. Background on the study: Until 12-24 months post-transplant, subjects got standard immunosuppression and no induction.

The CDR3 loop spans 15 amino acids. V shed 2 bases and J shed 5 bases, with 16 bases lying between them. The germline CDR1 and CDR2 sequences are KGHSH and LQKENI. The assay was immunoSEQ multiplex PCR, and TCRdb's table has in-frame clones only and misses some. The repertoire consists of 70,000 to 85,000 clones, with 80% occurring once and the leading ten covering about 0.64%. This receptor was identified in a human donor who received a liver transplant. The rearrangement links TRBV18 to TRBJ2-7; D tentatively fits TRBD1 or TRBD2 (5 bases each). Specimen: CD4+ T cells from blood, collected before liver transplant. The CDR3 region is CASSPSYGAEDEQYF. The CDR3 nucleotides read TGTGCCAGCTCACCATCATACGGGGCTGAAGACGAGCAGTACTTC.